Listed below are T cell receptor beta chains from one sample, sequenced in a study of Graves' ophthalmopathy and Graves' hyperthyroidism. TCRdb reprocessed the multiplex PCR reads with MiXCR, giving one entry per CDR3 protein. Among about 170,000 distinct CDR3 sequences listed, 30% to 45% were seen once. Sequencing was performed on peripheral blood. Receptors were obtained from a woman in her thirties or forties with Graves' ophthalmopathy. Each CDR3 is given with its conserved first and last residue. The D gene is left open where the match is weak. The listing skips clone size in some rows; elsewhere it reads once, few, many or a size class.

J	D	V	size	CDR3	DNA
TRBJ1-2	.	TRBV15	.	CATSRVRTDYGYTF	TGTGCCACCAGCAGAGTTCGGACGGACTATGGCTACACCTTC
TRBJ1-1	.	TRBV28	.	CASSLAYMKVEAFF	TGTGCCAGCAGTTTAGCTTACATGAAAGTTGAAGCTTTCTTT
TRBJ2-7	.	TRBV5-5	.	CASSFPSEYEQYF	TGTGCCAGCAGTTTCCCATCAGAGTACGAGCAGTACTTC
TRBJ2-7	TRBD2	TRBV12-3/TRBV12-4	.	CASKVAGTYEQYF	TGTGCCAGTAAGGTAGCGGGCACCTACGAGCAGTACTTC
TRBJ2-7	.	TRBV2	.	CASSGQNEQYF	TGTGCCAGCAGTGGACAAAACGAGCAGTACTTC
TRBJ2-7	.	TRBV6-5	few	CASSLSASYEQYF	TGTGCCAGCAGTCTCTCGGCATCCTACGAGCAGTACTTC
TRBJ1-2	.	TRBV19	many	CASLGASYGYTF	TGTGCCAGTCTGGGGGCGTCCTATGGCTACACCTTC
TRBJ2-2	.	TRBV28	.	CASSYSSRWGNTGELFF	TGTGCCAGCAGTTACTCCTCCCGGTGGGGGAACACCGGGGAGCTGTTTTTT
TRBJ2-5	.	TRBV5-1	many	CASSLDTVETQYF	TGCGCCAGCAGCTTGGATACAGTCGAGACCCAGTACTTC
TRBJ1-1	.	TRBV7-2	many	CASSSWGVRTEAFF	TGTGCCAGCAGCTCCTGGGGTGTAAGGACTGAAGCTTTCTTT
TRBJ2-7	TRBD1	TRBV7-2	.	CASSSFDRVSYEQYF	TGTGCCAGCAGCTCATTCGACAGGGTCTCCTACGAGCAGTACTTC
TRBJ1-1	TRBD1	TRBV18	many	CASSPRTGFGTEAFF	TGTGCCAGCTCACCAAGGACAGGGTTTGGCACTGAAGCTTTCTTT
TRBJ1-6	TRBD1	TRBV3-1	many	CASSQGQGVLSPLHF	TGTGCCAGCAGCCAAGGACAGGGGGTTCTTTCACCCCTCCACTTT
TRBJ1-2	.	TRBV10-3	many	CAIGSAQRNYGYTF	TGTGCCATCGGCTCTGCCCAGCGTAACTATGGCTACACCTTC
TRBJ1-2	TRBD1	TRBV10-3	many	CAISESTGDGYTF	TGTGCCATCAGTGAGAGTACAGGGGATGGCTACACCTTC
TRBJ1-1	.	TRBV15	.	CATSRWAGAEAFF	TGTGCCACCAGCAGATGGGCGGGGGCTGAAGCTTTCTTT
TRBJ1-1	.	TRBV7-3	many	CASSLEGSTEAFF	TGTGCCAGCAGCTTAGAAGGCAGCACTGAAGCTTTCTTT
TRBJ1-5	.	TRBV2	few	CASRPAQGNNQPQHF	TGTGCCAGCAGACCCGCACAGGGAAACAATCAGCCCCAGCATTTT
TRBJ2-2	TRBD1	TRBV6-2/TRBV6-3	.	CASSYGTANTGELFF	TGTGCCAGCAGTTACGGGACAGCTAACACCGGGGAGCTGTTTTTT
TRBJ2-7	.	TRBV20-1	many	CSARDWGGISYEQYF	TGCAGTGCTAGAGATTGGGGCGGGATAAGCTACGAGCAGTACTTC
TRBJ1-1	.	TRBV28	many	CASSLGRREAFF	TGTGCCAGCAGTTTGGGGCGCAGGGAAGCTTTCTTT
TRBJ1-1	.	TRBV12-3/TRBV12-4	many	CASSHTTVGTEAFF	TGTGCCAGCAGCCATACGACAGTGGGCACTGAAGCTTTCTTT
TRBJ2-7	TRBD2	TRBV27	many	CASRSGGEQYF	TGTGCCAGCAGATCGGGGGGCGAGCAGTACTTC
TRBJ1-5	.	TRBV6-1	.	CASSDRGQTDQPQHF	TGTGCCAGCAGTGATAGAGGGCAGACCGATCAGCCCCAGCATTTT
TRBJ2-4	.	TRBV19	many	CASSQQGRNIQYF	TGTGCCAGTAGTCAACAGGGAAGGAACATTCAGTACTTC
TRBJ2-4	.	TRBV28	once	CASATAEGLRWDIQYF	TGTGCCAGCGCCACCGCCGAGGGCCTTCGTTGGGACATTCAGTACTTC
TRBJ1-2	.	TRBV18	.	CASSPSLNRVYGYTF	TGTGCCAGCTCACCATCCCTAAACAGAGTCTATGGCTACACCTTC
TRBJ2-7	.	TRBV4-2	once	CASSQRGSNEQYF	TGTGCCAGCAGCCAAAGAGGTAGTAACGAGCAGTACTTC
TRBJ1-5	.	TRBV2	many	CASSAPGGQPQHF	TGTGCCAGCAGTGCCCCTGGGGGTCAGCCCCAGCATTTT
TRBJ2-5	.	TRBV7-9	many	CASSPPGLMRETQYF	TGTGCCAGCAGCCCACCGGGACTTATGAGGGAGACCCAGTACTTC
TRBJ2-5	TRBD1	TRBV20-1	.	CSARDKDRAWKTQYF	TGCAGTGCTAGGGACAAAGACAGGGCCTGGAAGACCCAGTACTTC
TRBJ2-6	.	TRBV6-1	many	CASRGPGANVLTF	TGTGCCAGCAGAGGGCCTGGGGCCAACGTCCTGACTTTC
TRBJ2-7	.	TRBV2	many	CASSSGYASEQYF	TGTGCCAGCAGCTCCGGGTATGCTAGCGAGCAGTACTTC
TRBJ1-2	.	TRBV28	many	CASIPLYANYGYTF	TGTGCCAGCATCCCTCTATATGCGAACTATGGCTACACCTTC
TRBJ1-2	.	TRBV12-3/TRBV12-4	many	CASSRFSGPYGYTF	TGTGCCAGCAGCCGTTTTTCGGGGCCCTATGGCTACACCTTC
TRBJ2-5	.	TRBV6-1	.	CASSFDTSQYF	TGTGCCAGCAGTTTCGATACTAGCCAGTACTTC
TRBJ1-1	TRBD1	TRBV12-3/TRBV12-4	.	CASRPSRDRGNTEAFF	TGTGCCAGCAGACCCTCCCGGGACAGGGGCAACACTGAAGCTTTCTTT
TRBJ2-7	TRBD1	TRBV28	.	CASSFLLEGAEQYF	TGTGCCAGCAGTTTCCTCCTTGAGGGGGCCGAGCAGTACTTC
TRBJ2-7	.	TRBV9	once	CASSVVGGNSYEQYF	TGTGCCAGCAGCGTCGTAGGCGGGAACTCCTACGAGCAGTACTTC
TRBJ1-2	.	TRBV12-3/TRBV12-4	many	CASSFKGCSYGYTF	TGTGCCAGCAGTTTTAAGGGGTGCTCCTATGGCTACACCTTC
TRBJ1-1	TRBD1	TRBV6-5	.	CASSYGQGEAFF	TGTGCCAGCAGTTACGGACAGGGCGAAGCTTTCTTT
TRBJ1-5	.	TRBV6-5	many	CASRRVQGGQPQHF	TGTGCCAGCAGGAGGGTACAGGGAGGCCAGCCCCAGCATTTT
TRBJ2-7	.	TRBV15	.	CATSREKGRAYEQYF	TGTGCCACCAGCAGAGAGAAGGGACGGGCCTACGAGCAGTACTTC
TRBJ2-5	TRBD2	TRBV20-1	.	CSAQRTSGKETQYF	TGCAGTGCTCAAAGGACTAGCGGTAAAGAGACCCAGTACTTC
TRBJ2-2	.	TRBV7-9	many	CASRTGPAGELFF	TGTGCCAGCAGGACCGGCCCGGCCGGGGAGCTGTTTTTT
TRBJ2-5	TRBD2	TRBV6-5	.	CASSYSFGGGATETQYF	TGTGCCAGCAGTTACTCGTTTGGCGGGGGGGCCACGGAGACCCAGTACTTC
TRBJ2-5	.	TRBV7-2	many	CASSPSGTVGETQYF	TGTGCCAGCAGCCCCAGCGGGACAGTGGGAGAGACCCAGTACTTC
TRBJ1-3	.	TRBV7-2	many	CASSVRSASGNTIYF	TGTGCCAGCAGCGTAAGAAGCGCATCTGGAAACACCATATATTTT
TRBJ1-5	.	TRBV6-4	.	CASRVQYQGTDNQPQHF	TGTGCCAGCAGAGTCCAATACCAGGGGACGGACAATCAGCCCCAGCATTTT